The source of this T cell receptor (beta chain) is a study of STAT5B mutations in CD4+ large granular lymphocyte leukemia. V gave up 1 base and J gave up 4 bases, with 4 bases separating them. The CDR3 is made up of 12 amino acids. The germline gives CDR1 SQVTM, CDR2 ANQGSEA. As regards this clone: Its antigen is as yet unknown.

Either unselected PBMC or bead-purified CD4+, CD4+CD8+, CD57+ or CD56+ cells were sequenced. Generated by immunoSEQ multiplex PCR, the TCRdb table keeps only in-frame clones and is missing some. The table lists approximately 2,500 clones, about four fifths of them singletons. The study, taken as a whole, reports: Of heterogeneous patient samples, only 6 CD4-sorted ones were compared for clonality. Patient CD4-sorted repertoires stayed more clonal than healthy ones after leukemic-clone removal.

Material for sequencing was PBMCs. The chain employs TRBV29-1 and TRBJ2-2; the D is unclear. This receptor was taken from a woman between 65 and 79 years old with CD4+ T-cell large granular lymphocyte leukemia. Here the CDR3 reads CSVEVGTGELFF. In nucleotides, the CDR3 is TGCAGCGTTGAAGTTGGCACCGGGGAGCTGTTTTTT.